These T cell receptor beta chains were read from a single sample in a study of control samples from healthy donors and cancer patients. Clones were read by immunoSEQ multiplex PCR, and TCRdb kept only the in-frame ones, dropping some. Here the sample spans 65,000 to 95,000 clones, about 89% being singletons. Sequencing was performed on blood. These receptors all come from a man aged 45-65 years in good health. CDR3s include the opening cysteine and the closing phenylalanine or tryptophan. Each record gives: D gene, clone size, V gene, J gene, CDR3 DNA, CDR3 protein. D genes are given only for firm matches. Clone size is given for some rows only: seen once, a few or many times, or a class if the clone is expanded.

D: NA; size: few; V: TRBV11-2; J: TRBJ2-7; DNA: TGTGCCAGCAGCTTCACCGGTTCCTACGAGCAGTACTTC; CDR3: CASSFTGSYEQYF
D: NA; size: NA; V: TRBV24-1; J: TRBJ2-2; DNA: TGTGCCACGTCCGGGGAGCGAACCGGGGAGCTGTTTTTT; CDR3: CATSGERTGELFF
D: NA; size: NA; V: TRBV30; J: TRBJ2-3; DNA: TGTGCCTGGAGTGGTGGGAGTCGGTATTTT; CDR3: CAWSGGSRYF
D: NA; size: NA; V: TRBV5-1; J: TRBJ2-6; DNA: TGCGCCAGCAGCCCATCGAGGGGGGTCCTCCCCTCTGGGGCCAACGTCCTGACTTTC; CDR3: CASSPSRGVLPSGANVLTF
D: NA; size: NA; V: TRBV5-1; J: TRBJ1-4; DNA: TGCGCCAGCAGGGGGACATCGAATGAAAAACTGTTTTTT; CDR3: CASRGTSNEKLFF
D: NA; size: NA; V: TRBV9; J: TRBJ2-3; DNA: TGTGCCAGCAGCGTAGGTAGCGGCACAGATACGCAGTATTTT; CDR3: CASSVGSGTDTQYF
D: NA; size: once; V: TRBV4-1; J: TRBJ2-1; DNA: TGCGCCAGCAGCCAAGTACAGGGATCATACAATGAGCAGTTCTTC; CDR3: CASSQVQGSYNEQFF
D: NA; size: NA; V: TRBV3-1/TRBV3-2; J: TRBJ1-2; DNA: TGTGCCAGCAGCCAAGGGAACAGGGTTGGCTACACCTTC; CDR3: CASSQGNRVGYTF
D: TRBD2; size: NA; V: TRBV24-1; J: TRBJ2-3; DNA: TGTGCCACCAGTGATTATAGCGGGGGGGCCTCAGATACGCAGTATTTT; CDR3: CATSDYSGGASDTQYF
D: TRBD2; size: NA; V: TRBV5-8; J: TRBJ2-5; DNA: TGTGCCAGCAGAACCGGGGGGGGCAGGGGAGAGACCCAGTACTTC; CDR3: CASRTGGGRGETQYF
D: TRBD1; size: NA; V: TRBV19; J: TRBJ1-6; DNA: TGTGCCAGTAGTATAGCGGCAGGGGGTCTTTCACCCCTCCACTTT; CDR3: CASSIAAGGLSPLHF
D: NA; size: NA; V: TRBV24-1; J: TRBJ2-1; DNA: TGTGCCACCAGTGAGGGTACAGGGAGCTCCTACAATGAGCAGTTCTTC; CDR3: CATSEGTGSSYNEQFF
D: NA; size: NA; V: TRBV6-4; J: TRBJ1-1; DNA: TGTGCCAGCAGTGAGCCCAGGGATTCGAACACTGAAGCTTTCTTT; CDR3: CASSEPRDSNTEAFF
D: NA; size: NA; V: TRBV10-1; J: TRBJ2-1; DNA: TGCGCCAGCAGTTCAGGGTACAATGAGCAGTTCTTC; CDR3: CASSSGYNEQFF
D: NA; size: NA; V: TRBV11-2; J: TRBJ1-1; DNA: TGTGCCAGCAGCCCAGATGCGGTAAAGAGCACTGAAGCTTTCTTT; CDR3: CASSPDAVKSTEAFF
D: NA; size: NA; V: TRBV7-3; J: TRBJ2-3; DNA: TGTGCCAGCAGCTACACAGGACAGAGCACAGATACGCAGTATTTT; CDR3: CASSYTGQSTDTQYF
D: NA; size: few; V: TRBV18; J: TRBJ1-2; DNA: TGTGCCAGCTCACCCGGGGCAAGCTCTAGCGGCTACACCTTC; CDR3: CASSPGASSSGYTF